This T cell receptor (beta chain) originates from a study of cytomegalovirus exposure and HLA in healthy donors. About the study: An analysis done earlier identified roughly 120 million unique TCR beta sequences from around 180 million T cells. Overall study results and limits: A highly shared variant cluster was judged a likely technical artifact.

PCR amplification relied on 60 Vbeta primers (plus 13 Jbeta primers). Original analysis: It was a later analysis that counted 79 million or so unique TCR beta chains, of which some 12 million were shared. Sequenced by immunoSEQ multiplex PCR; TCRdb stores in-frame clones only, minus some. V and J calls and clone size are given by that table; D and trimming were obtained from the DNA. The sample gives fewer than 250,000 clones, about 77% of which show up once; more than 4% is in the top ten. Though probably carrying unrecorded immune exposures, donors were nominally healthy at sampling. Regarding this clone: Antigen: not known.

The CDR3 runs to 16 residues. Germline assignment: CDR1 SGHRS and CDR2 YFSETQ. Deletions cut 0 bases from V and 3 bases from J, with 10 bases between. The sequenced sample was PBMCs. The sequence was obtained from a young man in good health and CMV-seropositive. The chain carries TRBV5-1 and TRBJ2-6; D possibly corresponds to TRBD2 (5 bases). CDR3 DNA sequence: TGCGCCAGCAGCTTGGGGGCGGCGGGTGGGGCCAACGTCCTGACTTTC. Its translation is CASSLGAAGGANVLTF.